This passage covers 13 T cell receptor beta chains from one sample sequenced in a study of T cell responses to AZD1222 COVID-19 vaccine. Profiling relied on immunoSEQ multiplex PCR, and the TCRdb table lists in-frame clones only, not all of them. The sample holds roughly 110,000 clones, about 89% seen once. The sequencing here drew on peripheral blood, taken on day 0 of AZD1222 vaccination. The receptors were sampled from an adult in good health.

J is TRBJ2-4 and V is TRBV11-2, with D perhaps TRBD1 (5 bases). The CDR3 contains 16 residues. The germline V gene has CDR1 SGHAT and CDR2 FQNNGV. Trimming pared 5 bases from V and 0 bases from J, leaving 14 bases between. CDR3 amino acids: CASSPDSSLAKNIQYF. In DNA form, the CDR3 reads TGTGCCAGCAGCCCCGACAGTAGTCTAGCCAAAAACATTCAGTACTTC.

The V gene is TRBV30, the J gene TRBJ2-2; D is possibly TRBD2 (5 bases). The CDR3 runs to 14 residues. Germline-derived CDR1 and CDR2 are GTSNPN and SVGIG (reference sequence). V was pared by 0 bases and J by 5 bases, with 10 bases between. The CDR3 DNA reads as TGTGCCTGGAGTGTAACTAGAAGTACCGGGGAGCTGTTTTTT. It is translated as CAWSVTRSTGELFF.

This chain connects TRBV7-8 to TRBJ2-1, with 12 bases that match TRBD2. The J segment lost 2 bases and the V segment lost 4 bases, leaving 0 bases of the junction unmatched. CDR1 and CDR2 from the germline V gene are SGHVS and FQNEAQ. The length of the CDR3 is 15 residues. CDR3 bases: TGTGCCAGCAGCTGGACTAGCGGGACCTACAATGAGCAGTTCTTC. It yields the protein CASSWTSGTYNEQFF. Looking up the rest from reference TRBV7-8 and TRBJ2-1 gives the full variable domain: GAGVSQSPRYKVAKRGQDVALRCDPISGHVSLFWYQQALGQGPEFLTYFQNEAQLDKSGLPSDRFFAERPEGSVSTLKIQRTQQEDSAVYLCASSWTSGTYNEQFFGPGTRLTVL.

This chain connects TRBV7-9 to TRBJ1-4, with unresolved D. Trimming cost V 4 bases and J 5 bases, with 11 bases left between them. Germline CDR1 reads SEHNR; CDR2 reads FQNEAQ (reference sequence). This CDR3 comprises 14 residues. CDR3 protein: CASSSDGSNEKLFF. DNA for the CDR3: TGTGCCAGCAGCTCGGACGGCTCGAATGAAAAACTGTTTTTT.

This clone has a single count. The rearrangement links TRBV5-1 to TRBJ2-7; 10 bases are shared with TRBD2. This CDR3 spans 16 amino acids. V was pared by 0 bases and J by 4 bases, with 7 bases of the junction left unmatched. Per germline, CDR1 SGHRS and CDR2 YFSETQ. The chain's CDR3 is CASSLEELAGPYEQYF. The CDR3, as DNA: TGCGCCAGCAGCTTGGAAGAACTAGCGGGACCGTACGAGCAGTACTTC.

This clone was seen a handful of times. This chain connects TRBV3-1 (or the pseudogene TRBV3-2) to TRBJ2-1; D not certain. Germline V gives CDR1 LGHDT, CDR2 YNNKEL (reference sequence). V lost 8 bases and J lost 0, with 11 bases in between. The CDR3 has 14 residues. Here the CDR3 reads CASGRGASYNEQFF. CDR3 nucleotides: TGTGCCAGCGGGCGAGGCGCCTCCTACAATGAGCAGTTCTTC.

The chain employs TRBV9 and TRBJ1-5, with 8 bases lining up with TRBD1. Germline V gene sequence: CDR1 SGDLS, CDR2 YYNGEE. The CDR3 extends over 14 amino acids. V dropped 3 bases and J dropped 9; count of bases not matched to a gene: 8. CDR3 sequence (DNA): TGTGCCAGCAGCGGCGACAGGGGCGAGGGGCCCCAGCATTTT. Residues: CASSGDRGEGPQHF. Full variable domain (outside the CDR3, taken from reference TRBV9 and TRBJ1-5): DSGVTQTPKHLITATGQRVTLRCSPRSGDLSVYWYQQSLDQGLQFLIQYYNGEERAKGNILERFSAQQFPDLHSELNLSSLELGDSALYFCASSGDRGEGPQHFGDGTRLSIL.

This clone was recorded only once. This sequence joins TRBV24-1 and TRBJ1-2; 10 bases are shared with TRBD1. Germline assignment: CDR1 KGHDR and CDR2 SFDVKD. The trim removed 4 bases at V and 7 bases at J, leaving 5 bases unmatched. The CDR3 loop spans 14 amino acids. The chain's CDR3 is CATSDRWDRGGYTF. In DNA, the CDR3 is TGTGCCACCAGTGACCGTTGGGACAGGGGTGGCTACACCTTC.

The rearrangement links TRBV25-1 to TRBJ1-2; the match to TRBD1 covers 7 bases. The CDR3 length is 15 residues. Per the germline V gene, CDR1 is MGHDK and CDR2 is SYGVNS. The ends lost 4 bases at V and 2 bases at J; junction bases unmatched: 7. The CDR3 loop is CASSGQGGNNYGYTF. DNA of the CDR3: TGTGCCAGCAGTGGTCAGGGGGGGAACAACTATGGCTACACCTTC.

This chain uses TRBV25-1 with TRBJ2-2; 9 nucleotides match TRBD1. This CDR3 has 13 residues. Germline assignment: CDR1 MGHDK and CDR2 SYGVNS. V was pared by 8 bases and J by 5 bases, with 3 bases of the junction left unmatched. The CDR3 nucleotides read TGTGCCAGCGGTGGGACAGGGACCGGGGAGCTGTTTTTT. Amino acid sequence: CASGGTGTGELFF.

V is TRBV12-3 or TRBV12-4 and J is TRBJ1-2; D gene ambiguous. This CDR3 is 13 amino acids long. Trimming removed 3 bases from V and 0 bases from J, with 5 bases in between. CDR3 DNA sequence: TGTGCCAGCAGTTTTCCGGCTAACTATGGCTACACCTTC. Translating it yields CASSFPANYGYTF.

This rearrangement joins TRBV7-2 to TRBJ1-2; D gene unclear. This CDR3 is 10 amino acids long. Trimming stripped 2 bases from V and 9 bases from J, with 4 bases between. The germline V gene has CDR1 SGHTA and CDR2 FQGNSA. The DNA of the CDR3 is TGTGCCAGCAGCTTAAACAGCTACACCTTC. It is translated as CASSLNSYTF.

CDR3 residues: CASSRDGSYGYTF. DNA of the CDR3: TGTGCCAGCAGCCGGGACGGCTCCTATGGCTACACCTTC. J is TRBJ1-2 and V is TRBV5-5; D might be TRBD1 (5 bases). This CDR3 is built from 13 residues. The V and J ends lost 4 bases and 4 bases respectively, with 11 bases between them. The germline CDR1 and CDR2 sequences are SGHKS and YYEKEE (reference sequence).